This T cell receptor (beta chain) is from a study of blood T cell repertoires in COVID-19. Study overall: Researchers got acute and convalescent COVID-19 samples from the United States, Italy and Spain. The analysed material was cDNA or gDNA that came from T cells, B-cell-depleted T cells, or PBMCs.

Original handling: The authors estimated nucleated cell counts from reference gene primer amplification. Here immunoSEQ multiplex PCR was the method, and the copy in TCRdb shows in-frame clones only, minus some. V and J calls and clone size come straight from that table; D and trimming were deduced from the DNA. The data show about 150,000 clones, around nine tenths seen once. V was trimmed by 0 bases and J by 2 bases, leaving 9 bases between them. This CDR3 is built from 15 residues. Germline V CDR1 and CDR2: LGHNA, YNFKEQ. The rearrangement joins TRBV4-2 to TRBJ2-3, with D unresolved. Sample: peripheral blood. The receptor was derived from a human donor in a cohort sampled during active COVID-19. The CDR3 DNA is TGTGCCAGCAGCCAAGATGAGGTTAACACAGATACGCAGTATTTT. Encoded protein: CASSQDEVNTDTQYF.